A single sample is the source of the 5 T cell receptor beta chains below, sequenced in a study of T cell responses to AZD1222 COVID-19 vaccine. Clones were read by immunoSEQ multiplex PCR, and TCRdb kept only the in-frame ones, dropping some. The data hold around 6,000 clones, with around 87% observed a single time. The sequenced sample was peripheral blood, obtained 28 days after the second AZD1222 dose. Every receptor here comes from an adult who received the AZD1222 COVID-19 vaccine.

This rearrangement joins TRBV7-2 to TRBJ2-7; 8 bases agree with TRBD2. This CDR3 has 15 residues. After removal of 5 bases from V and 6 bases from J, the junction contained 12 bases not matched to a gene. Germline loops: CDR1 SGHTA, CDR2 FQGNSA. CDR3 sequence: CASSATRAGGTEQYF. The CDR3 nucleotides are TGTGCCAGCAGCGCCACGCGGGCGGGAGGAACCGAGCAGTACTTC.

The chain joins TRBV7-2 to TRBJ2-5, with 11 positions matching TRBD2. The V segment lost 1 base and the J segment 6 bases; nucleotides outside the gene matches: 10. Germline CDR1 is SGHTA and CDR2 is FQGNSA. The CDR3 is 17 amino acids. This chain's CDR3 is CASSLGISGRASKTQYF. The CDR3 coding sequence is TGTGCCAGCAGCTTAGGGATTAGCGGGAGGGCCTCGAAGACCCAGTACTTC.

J is TRBJ1-2 and V is TRBV3-1 (or the pseudogene TRBV3-2), with D uncertain. V was cut by 3 bases and J by 5 bases, with 7 bases left in between. The length of the CDR3 is 12 residues. CDR1 LGHDT and CDR2 YNNKEL come from the germline V gene (reference sequence). The CDR3 DNA reads as TGTGCCAGCAGCCAGGAGCGTTATGGCTACACCTTC. It encodes CASSQERYGYTF.

This clone was recorded only once. This chain links TRBV10-1 with TRBJ2-7; 11 nucleotides line up with TRBD2. The length of the CDR3 is 21 residues. The V gene's germline CDR1 is WNHNN and CDR2 SYGVQD (reference sequence). V lost 1 base, J lost 0 bases, and 17 bases stayed unmatched. CDR3 DNA sequence: TGCGCCAGCAGTGAGTTGAGGGAGGGGGGGACTAGCGGTCAGAGCTCCTACGAGCAGTACGTC. It yields the protein CASSELREGGTSGQSSYEQYV.

The chain combines TRBV30 with TRBJ1-5; 8 nucleotides align to TRBD1. CDR1 is GTSNPN and CDR2 is SVGIG in the germline V gene (reference sequence). This CDR3 has 14 amino acids. Trimming cost V 2 bases and J 6 bases; bases outside gene matches: 6. CDR3 bases: TGTGCCTGGAGTCCAAGACAGGGGCGTCAGCCCCAGCATTTT. It encodes CAWSPRQGRQPQHF.